Listed below are T cell receptor beta chains from one sample, sequenced in a study of blood T cell repertoires in COVID-19. Here immunoSEQ multiplex PCR was the method, and the copy in TCRdb shows in-frame clones only, minus some. Of 200,000 to 250,000 clones in the sample, roughly 86% were seen once. The source material was peripheral blood. These receptors all come from a man aged 50 to 60 with acute or convalescent COVID-19. Both conserved end residues are part of each CDR3. A D gene is named only where the DNA matches it firmly. Some rows have no size entry. The others give once, few or many, or a class for an expanded clone.

clone size: NA
J gene: TRBJ2-1
V gene: TRBV9
D gene: TRBD2
CDR3 DNA: TGTGCCAGCAGCTTGCCCTCTAGCGGGGAGTCCTACAATGAGCAGTTCTTC
CDR3 protein: CASSLPSSGESYNEQFF

clone size: NA
J gene: TRBJ1-3
V gene: TRBV6-6
D gene: TRBD1
CDR3 DNA: TGTGCCAGCAGTTACTTAAACAGGGGTCCTGGAAACACCATATATTTT
CDR3 protein: CASSYLNRGPGNTIYF

clone size: NA
J gene: TRBJ1-2
V gene: TRBV12-3/TRBV12-4
D gene: TRBD1
CDR3 DNA: TGTGCCAGCAGTTTAAGACAGGGGGGCTACACCTTC
CDR3 protein: CASSLRQGGYTF

clone size: NA
J gene: TRBJ2-5
V gene: TRBV15
D gene: NA
CDR3 DNA: TGTGCCACCAGCAGGGATACGGGACTTTTATACTTC
CDR3 protein: CATSRDTGLLYF

clone size: NA
J gene: TRBJ2-1
V gene: TRBV20-1
D gene: NA
CDR3 DNA: TGCAGTGCTAGGCTACAGGAAGAGCAGTTCTTC
CDR3 protein: CSARLQEEQFF

clone size: NA
J gene: TRBJ2-5
V gene: TRBV2
D gene: NA
CDR3 DNA: TGTGCCAGCAGTGAAGCAGCCTACGAAGAGACCCAGTACTTC
CDR3 protein: CASSEAAYEETQYF

clone size: NA
J gene: TRBJ1-2
V gene: TRBV4-1
D gene: TRBD1
CDR3 DNA: TGCGCCAGCAGCCAAGGGGCGGACAGGGGTAACTATGGCTACACCTTC
CDR3 protein: CASSQGADRGNYGYTF

clone size: NA
J gene: TRBJ2-3
V gene: TRBV10-1
D gene: NA
CDR3 DNA: TGCGCCAGCAGCTCTAGCGACCTTAGCACAGATACGCAGTATTTT
CDR3 protein: CASSSSDLSTDTQYF

clone size: few
J gene: TRBJ2-1
V gene: TRBV2
D gene: NA
CDR3 DNA: TGTGCCAGCGGCGGGGCCATTATGAATGAGCAGTTCTTC
CDR3 protein: CASGGAIMNEQFF

clone size: NA
J gene: TRBJ1-5
V gene: TRBV7-8
D gene: NA
CDR3 DNA: TGTGCCAGCAGCTCCCGGGGGGGTCACAATCAGCCCCAGCATTTT
CDR3 protein: CASSSRGGHNQPQHF

clone size: NA
J gene: TRBJ1-2
V gene: TRBV15
D gene: TRBD1
CDR3 DNA: TGTGCCACCAGCAGAGGTGGACAGGCCCAAATCTATGGCTACACCTTC
CDR3 protein: CATSRGGQAQIYGYTF

clone size: NA
J gene: TRBJ2-1
V gene: TRBV2
D gene: TRBD2
CDR3 DNA: TGTGCCAGCTCCCTAGCGGGGTTCGGGTTCAATGAGCAGTTCTTC
CDR3 protein: CASSLAGFGFNEQFF

clone size: NA
J gene: TRBJ2-7
V gene: TRBV14
D gene: NA
CDR3 DNA: TGTGCCAGCAGCCAAGCCGGACTCCTGTCCTACGAGCAGTACTTC
CDR3 protein: CASSQAGLLSYEQYF

clone size: NA
J gene: TRBJ1-2
V gene: TRBV2
D gene: NA
CDR3 DNA: TGTGCCAGCAGTGTCAGAACTAACTATGGCTACACCTTC
CDR3 protein: CASSVRTNYGYTF

clone size: NA
J gene: TRBJ2-1
V gene: TRBV9
D gene: TRBD1
CDR3 DNA: TGTGCCAGCAGCGTAGGGGCTAAGGGGACAGGCCCCGCCGGAGAGCAGTTCTTC
CDR3 protein: CASSVGAKGTGPAGEQFF

clone size: few
J gene: TRBJ2-3
V gene: TRBV28
D gene: NA
CDR3 DNA: TGTGCCAGCAGTTTATCTGGGGGGGATACGCAGTATTTT
CDR3 protein: CASSLSGGDTQYF

clone size: medium-sized
J gene: TRBJ2-7
V gene: TRBV19
D gene: NA
CDR3 DNA: TGTGCCAGTATGGGGGCAGGTTGGTACGAGCAGTACTTC
CDR3 protein: CASMGAGWYEQYF

clone size: NA
J gene: TRBJ2-2
V gene: TRBV11-3
D gene: NA
CDR3 DNA: TGTGCCAGCAGCTTAACAGGTGCAACCGGGGAGCTGTTTTTT
CDR3 protein: CASSLTGATGELFF

clone size: NA
J gene: TRBJ2-2
V gene: TRBV3-1/TRBV3-2
D gene: TRBD2
CDR3 DNA: TGTGCCAGCAGCCAATATCCGACTAGCGGCCCCGGGGAGCTGTTTTTT
CDR3 protein: CASSQYPTSGPGELFF

clone size: few
J gene: TRBJ2-7
V gene: TRBV29-1
D gene: TRBD2
CDR3 DNA: TGCAGCGTTCGACTAGCGGGAGCCTACGAGCAGTACTTC
CDR3 protein: CSVRLAGAYEQYF

clone size: NA
J gene: TRBJ2-5
V gene: TRBV13
D gene: NA
CDR3 DNA: TGTGCCAGCAGCTTGGAACACCGCGGGATAGGAGAGACCCAGTACTTC
CDR3 protein: CASSLEHRGIGETQYF

clone size: NA
J gene: TRBJ2-1
V gene: TRBV7-8
D gene: NA
CDR3 DNA: TGTGCCAGCAGCTTAGGACTATATTACAATGAGCAGTTCTTC
CDR3 protein: CASSLGLYYNEQFF

clone size: NA
J gene: TRBJ2-7
V gene: TRBV3-1/TRBV3-2
D gene: NA
CDR3 DNA: TGTGCCGTCAGGGGCCTCTACGAGCAGTACTTC
CDR3 protein: CAVRGLYEQYF

clone size: NA
J gene: TRBJ2-1
V gene: TRBV28
D gene: NA
CDR3 DNA: TGTGCCAGCAGTGTATCCAGGGTGGCGTTCTTC
CDR3 protein: CASSVSRVAFF

clone size: once
J gene: TRBJ2-3
V gene: TRBV4-1
D gene: NA
CDR3 DNA: TGCGCCAGCAGCCAAATAGCTAGTGGGGGCAGTGCAGATACGCAGTATTTT
CDR3 protein: CASSQIASGGSADTQYF

clone size: few
J gene: TRBJ1-1
V gene: TRBV3-1/TRBV3-2
D gene: TRBD1
CDR3 DNA: TGTGCCAGCAGCCTAACAGGGGGCGGCACTGAAGCTTTCTTT
CDR3 protein: CASSLTGGGTEAFF

clone size: NA
J gene: TRBJ2-3
V gene: TRBV19
D gene: NA
CDR3 DNA: TGTGCCAGTAGTTCGGGGGGCGACACAGATACGCAGTATTTT
CDR3 protein: CASSSGGDTDTQYF

clone size: once
J gene: TRBJ1-5
V gene: TRBV29-1
D gene: TRBD1
CDR3 DNA: TGCAGCGTTGAGGGAGGACAGGGCAATCAGCCCCAGCATTTT
CDR3 protein: CSVEGGQGNQPQHF

clone size: NA
J gene: TRBJ1-1
V gene: TRBV2
D gene: NA
CDR3 DNA: TGTGCCAGCAGTGAAGACGCTCAGGGGGAAGCTTTCTTT
CDR3 protein: CASSEDAQGEAFF

clone size: once
J gene: TRBJ1-5
V gene: TRBV7-2
D gene: NA
CDR3 DNA: TGTGCCAGCAGCTTCGGTCTTGGTCAGCCCCAGCATTTT
CDR3 protein: CASSFGLGQPQHF

clone size: NA
J gene: TRBJ1-5
V gene: TRBV19
D gene: TRBD1
CDR3 DNA: TGTGCCAGTAGTCAGGGGGCTTATAGCAATCAGCCCCAGCATTTT
CDR3 protein: CASSQGAYSNQPQHF

clone size: NA
J gene: TRBJ1-6
V gene: TRBV7-9
D gene: TRBD1
CDR3 DNA: TGTGCCAGCAGCCTAGGGACAGGCACTAATAATTCACCCCTCCACTTT
CDR3 protein: CASSLGTGTNNSPLHF

clone size: NA
J gene: TRBJ2-7
V gene: TRBV7-2
D gene: NA
CDR3 DNA: TGTGCCAGCAGCCGGGGACTTGAGCAGTACTTC
CDR3 protein: CASSRGLEQYF

clone size: NA
J gene: TRBJ1-5
V gene: TRBV19
D gene: NA
CDR3 DNA: TGTGCCAGTCTCACTGGGGGGGGGAGCAATCAGCCCCAGCATTTT
CDR3 protein: CASLTGGGSNQPQHF

clone size: NA
J gene: TRBJ1-2
V gene: TRBV21-1
D gene: NA
CDR3 DNA: TGTGCCAGCAGCAGTGGACAGGGGAGGGACTATGGCTACACCTTC
CDR3 protein: CASSSGQGRDYGYTF

clone size: NA
J gene: TRBJ1-6
V gene: TRBV6-5
D gene: NA
CDR3 DNA: TGTGCCAGCAGTTACTCTGACGTTTCTAGTTCACCCCTCCACTTT
CDR3 protein: CASSYSDVSSSPLHF

clone size: NA
J gene: TRBJ2-2
V gene: TRBV15
D gene: NA
CDR3 DNA: TGTGCCACCAGTTCTACCGGGGAGCTGTTTTTT
CDR3 protein: CATSSTGELFF

clone size: NA
J gene: TRBJ2-1
V gene: TRBV12-2
D gene: NA
CDR3 DNA: TGTGCAAGTCGCTTAGCGCAGGTCTCGATTAGCTCCTACAATGAGCAGTTCTTC
CDR3 protein: CASRLAQVSISSYNEQFF

clone size: NA
J gene: TRBJ2-7
V gene: TRBV10-1
D gene: NA
CDR3 DNA: TGCGCCAGCAGTGCCAGGGCGGACTACGAGCAGTACTTC
CDR3 protein: CASSARADYEQYF

clone size: once
J gene: TRBJ1-2
V gene: TRBV7-8
D gene: NA
CDR3 DNA: TGTGCCAGCAGCTTAGAGCCGATAACAGTTAGGTCCTACACCTTC
CDR3 protein: CASSLEPITVRSYTF

clone size: many
J gene: TRBJ2-1
V gene: TRBV5-1
D gene: NA
CDR3 DNA: TGCGCCAGCAGCTTGGCGAGGGATGAGCAGTTCTTC
CDR3 protein: CASSLARDEQFF

clone size: NA
J gene: TRBJ1-5
V gene: TRBV12-3/TRBV12-4
D gene: NA
CDR3 DNA: TGTGCCAGCAACCGACAGCCGAATCAGCCCCAGCATTTT
CDR3 protein: CASNRQPNQPQHF

clone size: NA
J gene: TRBJ1-2
V gene: TRBV7-9
D gene: TRBD1
CDR3 DNA: TGTGCCAGCAGCCTATTAGCGGCTTTTGACAGGGACTATGGCTACACCTTC
CDR3 protein: CASSLLAAFDRDYGYTF

clone size: NA
J gene: TRBJ1-2
V gene: TRBV27
D gene: TRBD1
CDR3 DNA: TGTGCCAGCAGTTCCGGGACAGGGTTTTATGGCTACACCTTC
CDR3 protein: CASSSGTGFYGYTF

clone size: NA
J gene: TRBJ1-1
V gene: TRBV11-2
D gene: NA
CDR3 DNA: TGTGCCAGCAGCCCTAGGGGGAACACTGAAGCTTTCTTT
CDR3 protein: CASSPRGNTEAFF

clone size: NA
J gene: TRBJ2-7
V gene: TRBV27
D gene: NA
CDR3 DNA: TGTGCCAGCAGTTTTGGGGGGGCGCGCTCCTACGAGCAGTACTTC
CDR3 protein: CASSFGGARSYEQYF

clone size: NA
J gene: TRBJ1-2
V gene: TRBV30
D gene: NA
CDR3 DNA: TGTGCCTGGAAGGACAGCCACTATGGCTACACCTTC
CDR3 protein: CAWKDSHYGYTF

clone size: once
J gene: TRBJ1-3
V gene: TRBV11-2
D gene: NA
CDR3 DNA: TGTGCCAGCAGCTTATTCCAGAGGGTATCGGGAAACACCATATATTTT
CDR3 protein: CASSLFQRVSGNTIYF

clone size: NA
J gene: TRBJ2-1
V gene: TRBV18
D gene: NA
CDR3 DNA: TGTGCCAGCTCACCACCGGCGACTAGGAATACGAATGAGCAGTTCTTC
CDR3 protein: CASSPPATRNTNEQFF

clone size: NA
J gene: TRBJ2-2
V gene: TRBV9
D gene: TRBD2
CDR3 DNA: TGTGCCAGCAGCGTAGGAGGCCGGTCGGGAGGGCCCAGGGCAGTCGGGGAGCTGTTTTTT
CDR3 protein: CASSVGGRSGGPRAVGELFF

clone size: NA
J gene: TRBJ2-4
V gene: TRBV10-1
D gene: NA
CDR3 DNA: TGCGCCAGCAGTGATCGGGACATTCAGTACTTC
CDR3 protein: CASSDRDIQYF

clone size: NA
J gene: TRBJ2-1
V gene: TRBV3-1/TRBV3-2
D gene: NA
CDR3 DNA: TGTGCCAGCAGCCAAGGGGCCCAGCCGTACAATGAGCAGTTCTTC
CDR3 protein: CASSQGAQPYNEQFF

clone size: NA
J gene: TRBJ2-7
V gene: TRBV12-3/TRBV12-4
D gene: NA
CDR3 DNA: TGTGCCAGCACAAACAGGGATCACGAGCAGTACTTC
CDR3 protein: CASTNRDHEQYF

clone size: NA
J gene: TRBJ2-7
V gene: TRBV5-4
D gene: TRBD1
CDR3 DNA: TGTGCCAGCAGCAACAGGGGGCGCCTCTACGAGCAGTACTTC
CDR3 protein: CASSNRGRLYEQYF

clone size: NA
J gene: TRBJ1-5
V gene: TRBV28
D gene: NA
CDR3 DNA: TGTGCCAGCGGGGGCGTCGATAGCAATCAGCCCCAGCATTTT
CDR3 protein: CASGGVDSNQPQHF

clone size: once
J gene: TRBJ2-1
V gene: TRBV5-1
D gene: TRBD2
CDR3 DNA: TGCGCCAGCAGCTTGTTAGCGGGAGATACTGAGCAGTTCTTC
CDR3 protein: CASSLLAGDTEQFF

clone size: few
J gene: TRBJ2-7
V gene: TRBV10-1
D gene: NA
CDR3 DNA: TGCGCCAGCAGCGATCCGGGACTCCCGGGCGAGCAGTACTTC
CDR3 protein: CASSDPGLPGEQYF